This entry describes one T cell receptor (beta chain). The clone's antigen remains unknown. No qualities accompany the bases; no much larger clone lies one base away. The record originates from a study of blood T cell repertoires in COVID-19 (TCRdb year 2020). For the study in its entirety: The collaborator samples originated in the United States, Italy and Spain and spanned the acute and convalescent phases of COVID-19. The samples were drawn from the first 160 participants of the ongoing ImmuneRACE study and from 950 to 1,500 subjects provided by 6 global collaborators. The material from the prospective study consisted of cDNA or gDNA derived from T cells, B-cell-depleted T cells, or PBMCs. Where HLA class I and class II types were available, the types were taken from metadata supplied by the sample provider, not from assay-based typing. Subjects who had been exposed to COVID-19, were actively infected with it, or had recovered from it provided the deeply sampled blood TCRbeta repertoires that made up the dataset. The repertoires were made available in a free public database intended to serve as a resource for research on the immune response to SARS-CoV-2. Nearly every sample came with metadata listing a de-identified subject ID, COVID-19 status, age in years and sex. What the research found in general, with its limitations: The quantity of clinical and demographic metadata differed by source and by participant and was supplied without curation.

Whole blood was collected in K2EDTA tubes by collaborating institutions according to the institutions' own protocols. For TCRbeta analysis, collaborators shipped samples as frozen whole blood, isolated PBMCs, or DNA extracted from either of those sample types. TCRbeta CDR3 regions were amplified from genomic DNA using the immunoSEQ Assay, a bias-controlled multiplex PCR. Concerning the study's data processing: Within the assay, amplification of reference gene primers was used to estimate how many nucleated cells each sample contained. To quantify the absolute abundance of each unique TCRbeta CDR3 rearrangement, sequence reads were collapsed and filtered. Productive Simpson clonality was computed per sample as the square root of Simpson's diversity index over productive rearrangements. The immuneACCESS repertoire file appears here via TCRdb, limited to in-frame rearrangements. These files lack a portion of the clones; in checked studies, under half of the deficit traces to unresolved V genes, and the cause of the others is not known. The DNA gave D and trimming, while V, J and clone size come from that table. This sample holds under 100,000 clones; about four fifths were observed only once. Together, the top ten hold around 12% of the sample.

V loses 3 bases of germline sequence and J loses 7 bases, and the interval between the two ends is 12 bases. The CDR3 runs 13 amino acids, cysteine and phenylalanine included. Only the CDR3 DNA stays, 39 bases, in frame from base 1. CDR1 and CDR2, per the germline V gene, are MDHEN and SYDVKM. The TCR was taken from a woman in her forties with active or convalescent COVID-19. The sequencing input was peripheral blood. The sequence joins TRBV28 to TRBJ1-2; TRBD1 is a weak D gene call, 5 bases matching. The nucleotide sequence reads as follows: TGTGCCAGCAGTTTGGGGGGGTTCGGTGGCTACACCTTC. This sequence encodes CASSLGGFGGYTF.